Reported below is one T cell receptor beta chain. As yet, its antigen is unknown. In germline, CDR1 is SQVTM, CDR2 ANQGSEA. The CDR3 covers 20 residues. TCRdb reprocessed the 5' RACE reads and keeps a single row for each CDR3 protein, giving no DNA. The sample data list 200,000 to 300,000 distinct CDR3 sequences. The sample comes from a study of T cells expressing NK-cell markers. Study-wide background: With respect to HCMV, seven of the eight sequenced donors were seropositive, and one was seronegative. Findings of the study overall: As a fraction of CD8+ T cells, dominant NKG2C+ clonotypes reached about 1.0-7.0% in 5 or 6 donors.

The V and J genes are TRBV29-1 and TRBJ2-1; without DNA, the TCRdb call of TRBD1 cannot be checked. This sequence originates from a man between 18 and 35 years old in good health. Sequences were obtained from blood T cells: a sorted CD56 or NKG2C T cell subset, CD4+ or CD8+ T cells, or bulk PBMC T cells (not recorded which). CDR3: CSVEDRPGGIPSLWDNEQFF.